Presented here are 11 T cell receptor beta chains from one specimen sequenced in a study of T cell clones after liver transplantation. Produced via immunoSEQ multiplex PCR; TCRdb's table is partial and in-frame only. The table shows about 75,000 clones, with approximately 81% occurring only once. Sequenced material: CD4+ T cells from blood, taken 48 months after liver transplant. The receptor source for this set is a human patient who received a liver transplant. Some T cells may be the graft donor's.

The gene calls are TRBV6-4 and TRBJ2-2; D perhaps matches TRBD1 (5 bases). With 4 bases removed from V and 6 bases from J, the gap between germline ends came to 12 bases. Germline CDR1 and CDR2: MRHNA and SNTAGT. CDR3 size: 14 residues. The CDR3 DNA reads as TGTGCCAGCAGTGTACAGCAGGGCGCCGGGGAGCTGTTTTTT. Protein product: CASSVQQGAGELFF.

The chain recombines TRBV29-1 with TRBJ2-1, with D hard to call. The germline gives CDR1 SQVTM, CDR2 ANQGSEA. CDR3 size: 10 residues. Trimming shortened V by 2 bases and J by 9 bases, and 5 bases separated the two germline ends. The CDR3 loop reads CSVELSEQFF. CDR3 bases: TGCAGCGTTGAACTTAGTGAGCAGTTCTTC.

The chain employs TRBV18 and TRBJ1-1, with D possibly matching TRBD1 (6 bases). The CDR3 is 14 residues long. Per the germline V gene, CDR1 is KGHSH and CDR2 is LQKENI. Trimming removed 2 bases at V and 2 bases at J, with 9 bases between. The CDR3 DNA follows: TGTGCCAGCTCACCATCGGACAGTAACACTGAAGCTTTCTTT. The encoded protein is CASSPSDSNTEAFF.

The V and J genes are TRBV6-1 and TRBJ1-2; D remains ambiguous. V shed 4 bases and J shed 1 base, with 7 bases lying between them. This CDR3 is 13 amino acids long. The germline gives CDR1 MNHNS, CDR2 SASEGT. The CDR3 DNA reads as TGTGCCAGCAGTGTAGACGGTAACTATGGCTACACCTTC. It translates to CASSVDGNYGYTF.

This clone was counted only a few times. The chain combines TRBV6-6 with TRBJ1-1; D is ambiguous. CDR1 MNHNY and CDR2 SVGAGI come from the germline V gene (reference sequence). V shed 4 bases and J shed 5 bases, with 11 bases lying between them. CDR3 length equals 13 residues. CDR3: CASSSAPRTEAFF. The CDR3, as DNA: TGTGCCAGCAGTTCGGCCCCTCGGACTGAAGCTTTCTTT.

This sequence joins TRBV30 and TRBJ2-7, with D possibly being TRBD2 (6 bases). V was clipped by 3 bases and J by 1 base, with 13 bases between them. This CDR3 spans 14 amino acids. Germline CDR1 GTSNPN, CDR2 SVGIG (reference sequence). The CDR3 bases are TGTGCCTGGAGATACGGGAGAGGGTCCTACGAGCAGTACTTC. Translation: CAWRYGRGSYEQYF.

This clone was counted once. V usage is TRBV19 and J usage is TRBJ1-1, with TRBD1 as a possible D gene (5 bases). There are 13 residues in the CDR3. Trimming pared 5 bases from V and 1 base from J, leaving 8 bases between. The germline CDR1 and CDR2 sequences are LNHDA and SQIVND (reference sequence). The CDR3 loop reads CASSPQGNTEAFF. CDR3 DNA: TGTGCCAGTAGTCCGCAGGGGAACACTGAAGCTTTCTTT. Full variable domain (remainder filled in from reference TRBV19 and TRBJ1-1): DGGITQSPKYLFRKEGQNVTLSCEQNLNHDAMYWYRQDPGQGLRLIYYSQIVNDFQKGDIAEGYSVSREKKESFPLTVTSAQKNPTAFYLCASSPQGNTEAFFGQGTRLTVV.

This clone was observed a single time. The chain carries TRBV2 and TRBJ1-5, with 12 bases aligning to TRBD1. CDR1 and CDR2 from the germline V gene are SNHLY and FYNNEI. The CDR3 covers 15 residues. The trim removed 6 bases at V and 5 bases at J, leaving 5 bases unmatched. CDR3 nucleotides: TGTGCCAGCAGCCGGGACAGGGGGCTTTATCAGCCCCAGCATTTT. It specifies CASSRDRGLYQPQHF.

This clone came up a few times. The chain links TRBV7-6 to TRBJ1-1; the match to TRBD1 covers 8 bases. The CDR3 runs 12 residues. CDR1 SGHVS and CDR2 FNYEAQ come from the germline V gene. The V segment lost 4 bases and the J segment 11 bases; nucleotides outside the gene matches: 6. As DNA, the CDR3 is TGTGCCAGCAGCTCCACAGGGGGGACGGCTTTCTTT. Its translation: CASSSTGGTAFF.

The CDR3 DNA follows: TGTGCCAGTAAAGGTGGAGGGTTGTCCGGATTCTATAATTCACCCCTCCACTTT. This gives the protein CASKGGGLSGFYNSPLHF. The chain combines TRBV19 with TRBJ1-6; no reliable D call. This CDR3 has 18 amino acids. V lost 7 bases, J lost 3 bases, and 22 bases lay in between. The germline V gene has CDR1 LNHDA and CDR2 SQIVND (reference sequence). Full variable domain (missing parts from reference TRBV19 and TRBJ1-6): DGGITQSPKYLFRKEGQNVTLSCEQNLNHDAMYWYRQDPGQGLRLIYYSQIVNDFQKGDIAEGYSVSREKKESFPLTVTSAQKNPTAFYLCASKGGGLSGFYNSPLHFGNGTRLTVT.

This clone was picked up one time. The genes are TRBV11-1 and TRBJ2-3; 9 bases agree with TRBD1. CDR1 and CDR2 (germline): SGHAT, FQDESV (reference sequence). CDR3 size: 14 residues. The ends lost 5 bases at V and 5 bases at J; junction bases unmatched: 5. CDR3 in amino acids: CASSRNRGQDTQYF. The DNA for the CDR3 is TGTGCCAGCAGCCGTAACAGGGGGCAAGATACGCAGTATTTT.